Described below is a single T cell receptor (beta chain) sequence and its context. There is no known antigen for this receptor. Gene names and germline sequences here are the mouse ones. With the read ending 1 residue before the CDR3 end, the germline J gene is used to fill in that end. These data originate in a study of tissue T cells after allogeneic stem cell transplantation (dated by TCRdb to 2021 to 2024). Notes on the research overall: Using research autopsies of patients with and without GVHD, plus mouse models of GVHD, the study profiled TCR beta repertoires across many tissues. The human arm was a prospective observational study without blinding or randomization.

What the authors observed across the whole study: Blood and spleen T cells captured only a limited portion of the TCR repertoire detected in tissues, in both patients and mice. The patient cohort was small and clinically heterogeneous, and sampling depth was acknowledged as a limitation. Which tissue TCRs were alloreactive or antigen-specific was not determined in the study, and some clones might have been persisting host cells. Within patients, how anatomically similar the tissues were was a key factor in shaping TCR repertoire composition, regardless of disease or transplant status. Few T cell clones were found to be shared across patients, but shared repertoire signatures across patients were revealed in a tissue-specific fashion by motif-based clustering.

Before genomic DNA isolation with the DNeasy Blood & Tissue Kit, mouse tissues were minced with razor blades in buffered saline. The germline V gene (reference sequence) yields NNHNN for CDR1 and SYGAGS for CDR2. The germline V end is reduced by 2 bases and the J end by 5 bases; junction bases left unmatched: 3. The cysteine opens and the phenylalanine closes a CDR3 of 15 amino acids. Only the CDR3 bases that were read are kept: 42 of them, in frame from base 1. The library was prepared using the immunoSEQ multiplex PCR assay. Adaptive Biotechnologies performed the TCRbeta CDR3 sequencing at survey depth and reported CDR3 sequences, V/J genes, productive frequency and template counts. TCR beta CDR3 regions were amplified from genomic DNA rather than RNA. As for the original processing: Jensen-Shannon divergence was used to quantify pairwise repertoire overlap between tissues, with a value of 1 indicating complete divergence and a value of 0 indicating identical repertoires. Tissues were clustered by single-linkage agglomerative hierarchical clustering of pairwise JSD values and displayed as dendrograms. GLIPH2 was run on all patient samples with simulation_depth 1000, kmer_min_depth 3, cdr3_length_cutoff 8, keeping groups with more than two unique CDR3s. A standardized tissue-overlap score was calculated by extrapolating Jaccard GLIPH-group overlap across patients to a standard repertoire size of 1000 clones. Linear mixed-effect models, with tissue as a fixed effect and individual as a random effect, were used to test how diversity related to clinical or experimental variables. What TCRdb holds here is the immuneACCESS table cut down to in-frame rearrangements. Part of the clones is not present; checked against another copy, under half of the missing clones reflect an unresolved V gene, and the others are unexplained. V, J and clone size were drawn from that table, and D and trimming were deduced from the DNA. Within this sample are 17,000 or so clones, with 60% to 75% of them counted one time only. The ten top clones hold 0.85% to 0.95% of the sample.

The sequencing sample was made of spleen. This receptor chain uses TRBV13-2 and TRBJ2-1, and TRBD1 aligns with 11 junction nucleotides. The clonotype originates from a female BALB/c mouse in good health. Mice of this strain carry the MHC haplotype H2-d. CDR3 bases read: TGTGCCAGCGGTGAAGGGACAGGGGGGGATGCTGAGCAGTTC. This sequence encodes CASGEGTGGDAEQF. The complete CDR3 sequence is CASGEGTGGDAEQFF.